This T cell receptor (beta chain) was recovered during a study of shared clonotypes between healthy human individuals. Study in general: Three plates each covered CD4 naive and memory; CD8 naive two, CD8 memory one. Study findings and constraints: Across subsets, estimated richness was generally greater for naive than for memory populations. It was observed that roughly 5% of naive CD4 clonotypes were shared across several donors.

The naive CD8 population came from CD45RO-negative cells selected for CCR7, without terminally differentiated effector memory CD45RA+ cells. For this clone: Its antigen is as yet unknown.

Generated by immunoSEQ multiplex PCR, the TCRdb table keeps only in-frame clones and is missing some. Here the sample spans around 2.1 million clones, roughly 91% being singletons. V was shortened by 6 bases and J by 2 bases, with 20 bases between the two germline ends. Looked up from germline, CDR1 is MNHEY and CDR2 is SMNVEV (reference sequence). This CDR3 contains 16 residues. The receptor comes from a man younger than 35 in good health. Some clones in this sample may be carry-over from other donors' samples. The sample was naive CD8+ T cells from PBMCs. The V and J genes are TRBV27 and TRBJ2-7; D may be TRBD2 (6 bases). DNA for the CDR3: TGTGCCAGCAGCACGACGGCCGGGACTCCTACCTACGAGCAGTACTTC. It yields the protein CASSTTAGTPTYEQYF.